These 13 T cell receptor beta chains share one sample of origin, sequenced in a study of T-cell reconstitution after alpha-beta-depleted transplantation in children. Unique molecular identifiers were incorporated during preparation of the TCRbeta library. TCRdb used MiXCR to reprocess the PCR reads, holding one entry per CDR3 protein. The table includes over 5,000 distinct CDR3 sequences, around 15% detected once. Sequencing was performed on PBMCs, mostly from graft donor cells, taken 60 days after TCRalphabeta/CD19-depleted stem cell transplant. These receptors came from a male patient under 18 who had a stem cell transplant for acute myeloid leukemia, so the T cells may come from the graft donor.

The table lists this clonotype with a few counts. For the CDR3, the DNA is TGTGCCAGCAGTCCGCAGGGACTCCCGTGGGACGAGCAGTACTTC. Translated: CASSPQGLPWDEQYF. The genes are TRBV25-1 and TRBJ2-7; D possibly corresponds to TRBD2 (6 bases). The length of the CDR3 is 15 residues. V lost 5 bases, J lost 5 bases, and 19 bases lay in between. Germline V gives CDR1 MGHDK, CDR2 SYGVNS.

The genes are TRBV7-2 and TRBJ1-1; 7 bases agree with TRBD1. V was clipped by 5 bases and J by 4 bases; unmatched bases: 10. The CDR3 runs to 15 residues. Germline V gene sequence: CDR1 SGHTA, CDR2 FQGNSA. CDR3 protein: CASSRGQTGVTEAFF. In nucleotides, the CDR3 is TGTGCCAGCAGCCGGGGACAGACGGGGGTCACTGAAGCTTTCTTT.

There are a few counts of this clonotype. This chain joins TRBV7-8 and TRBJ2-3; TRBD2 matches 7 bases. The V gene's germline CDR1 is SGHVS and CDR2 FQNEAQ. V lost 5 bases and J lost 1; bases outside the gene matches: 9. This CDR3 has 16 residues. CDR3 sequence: CASSPSSRGGTDTQYF. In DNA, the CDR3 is TGTGCCAGCAGCCCAAGTAGCCGGGGGGGCACAGATACGCAGTATTTT.

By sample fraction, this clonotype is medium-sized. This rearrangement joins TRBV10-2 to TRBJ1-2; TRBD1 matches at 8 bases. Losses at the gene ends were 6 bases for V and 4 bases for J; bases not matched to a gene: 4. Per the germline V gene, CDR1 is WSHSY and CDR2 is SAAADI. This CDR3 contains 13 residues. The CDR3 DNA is TGCGCCAGCAGGATGACAGGGGTCTATGGCTACACCTTC. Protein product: CASRMTGVYGYTF.

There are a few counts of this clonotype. CDR3 residues: CASSLWGTGVHEQYF. The CDR3 region has the DNA TGTGCCAGCAGTTTATGGGGGACAGGGGTTCACGAGCAGTACTTC. The chain uses TRBV27 and TRBJ2-7, with 10 bases lining up with TRBD1. Per germline, CDR1 MNHEY and CDR2 SMNVEV (reference sequence). V was pared by 1 base and J by 5 bases, with 5 bases of the junction left unmatched. The CDR3 runs 15 residues.

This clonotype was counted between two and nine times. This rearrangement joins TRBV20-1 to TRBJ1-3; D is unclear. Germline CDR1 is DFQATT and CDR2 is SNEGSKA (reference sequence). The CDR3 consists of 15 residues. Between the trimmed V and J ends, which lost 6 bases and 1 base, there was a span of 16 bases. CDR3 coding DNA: TGCAGTGCCCTTTCCCCCGTAAATTCTGGAAACACCATATATTTT. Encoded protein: CSALSPVNSGNTIYF.

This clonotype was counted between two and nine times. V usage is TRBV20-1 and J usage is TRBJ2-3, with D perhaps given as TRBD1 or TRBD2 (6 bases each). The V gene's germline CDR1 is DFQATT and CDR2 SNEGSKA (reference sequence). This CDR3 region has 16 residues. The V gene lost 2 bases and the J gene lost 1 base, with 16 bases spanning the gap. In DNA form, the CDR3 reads TGCAGTGCTAGACTAAATAGGAGGGGGGGCACAGATACGCAGTATTTT. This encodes CSARLNRRGGTDTQYF.

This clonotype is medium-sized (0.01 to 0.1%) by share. CDR3 protein: CASSSAGTGSEQYF. The DNA of the CDR3 is TGCGCCAGCAGCTCGGCGGGGACAGGGAGCGAGCAGTACTTC. J is TRBJ2-7 and V is TRBV5-1; 9 nucleotides agree with TRBD1. The trim removed 3 bases at V and 6 bases at J, leaving 7 bases unmatched. The CDR3 spans 14 residues. The germline CDR1 and CDR2 sequences are SGHRS and YFSETQ. The full variable domain, in which reference TRBV5-1 and TRBJ2-7 provide the parts outside the CDR3, is KAGVTQTPRYLIKTRGQQVTLSCSPISGHRSVSWYQQTPGQGLQFLFEYFSETQRNKGNFPGRFSGRQFSNSRSEMNVSTLELGDSALYLCASSSAGTGSEQYFGPGTRLTVT.

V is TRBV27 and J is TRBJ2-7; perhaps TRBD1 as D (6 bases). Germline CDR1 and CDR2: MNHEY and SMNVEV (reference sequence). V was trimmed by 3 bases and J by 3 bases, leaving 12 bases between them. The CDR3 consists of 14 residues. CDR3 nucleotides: TGTGCCAGCAGTTTCCGGGACACCCTCTACGAGCAGTACGTC. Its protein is CASSFRDTLYEQYV.

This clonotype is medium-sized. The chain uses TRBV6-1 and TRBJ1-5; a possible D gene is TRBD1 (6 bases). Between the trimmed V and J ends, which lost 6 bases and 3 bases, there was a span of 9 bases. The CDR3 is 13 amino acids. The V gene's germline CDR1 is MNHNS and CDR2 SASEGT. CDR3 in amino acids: CASRRQANQPQHF. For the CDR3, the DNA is TGTGCCAGCAGGCGACAGGCCAATCAGCCCCAGCATTTT.

The CDR3, as DNA: TGTGCCAGCAGTTTGACTAGCGGGAGGGAAGAGACCCAGTACTTC. It encodes CASSLTSGREETQYF. The genes are TRBV27 and TRBJ2-5; 14 bases are a match to TRBD2. V lost 3 bases and J lost 3; bases outside the gene matches: 0. The CDR3 length is 15 residues. The germline V gene has CDR1 MNHEY and CDR2 SMNVEV (reference sequence).

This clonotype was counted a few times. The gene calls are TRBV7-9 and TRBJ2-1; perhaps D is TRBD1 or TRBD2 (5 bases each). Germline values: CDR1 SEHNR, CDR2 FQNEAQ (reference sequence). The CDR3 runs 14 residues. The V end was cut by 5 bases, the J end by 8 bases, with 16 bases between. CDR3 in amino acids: CASSGGFIFDEQFF. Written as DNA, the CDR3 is TGTGCCAGCAGCGGGGGATTCATCTTCGATGAGCAGTTCTTC.

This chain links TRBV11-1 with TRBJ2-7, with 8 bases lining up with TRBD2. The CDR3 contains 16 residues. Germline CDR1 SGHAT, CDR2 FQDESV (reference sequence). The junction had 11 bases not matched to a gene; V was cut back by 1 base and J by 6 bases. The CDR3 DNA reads TGTGCCAGCAGCTTAGGGGCCGGACTAGCTTCTGGCGAGCAGTACTTC. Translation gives CASSLGAGLASGEQYF.